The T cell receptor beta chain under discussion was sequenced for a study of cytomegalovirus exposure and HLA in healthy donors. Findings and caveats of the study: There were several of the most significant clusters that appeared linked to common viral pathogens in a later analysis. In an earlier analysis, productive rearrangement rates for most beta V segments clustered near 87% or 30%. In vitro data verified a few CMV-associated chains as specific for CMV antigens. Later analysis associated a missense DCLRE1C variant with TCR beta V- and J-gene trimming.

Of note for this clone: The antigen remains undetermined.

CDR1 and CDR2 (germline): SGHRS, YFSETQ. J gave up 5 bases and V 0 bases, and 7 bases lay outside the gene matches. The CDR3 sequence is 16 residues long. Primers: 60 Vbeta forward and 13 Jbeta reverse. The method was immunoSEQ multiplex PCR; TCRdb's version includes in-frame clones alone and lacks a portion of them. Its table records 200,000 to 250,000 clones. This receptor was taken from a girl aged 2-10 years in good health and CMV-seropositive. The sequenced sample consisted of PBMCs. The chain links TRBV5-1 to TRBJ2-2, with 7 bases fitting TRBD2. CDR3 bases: TGCGCCAGCAGCTTGGCCCCGGGACTACGAACCGGGGAGCTGTTTTTT. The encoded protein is CASSLAPGLRTGELFF.